This TCR beta chain is drawn from a study of blood T cell repertoires in COVID-19. Sequenced by immunoSEQ multiplex PCR; TCRdb stores in-frame clones only, minus some. The repertoire holds more than 300,000 clones, more than 75% seen once, with about 1.1% in the top ten. Germline loops: CDR1 SNHLY, CDR2 FYNNEI. V shed 6 bases and J shed 1 base, with 12 bases lying between them. This CDR3 has 14 amino acids. The receptor was derived from a woman aged 18-29 years who had recovered from COVID-19. Source material: PBMCs or T cells enriched from blood (not recorded which). The V call is TRBV2, the J call TRBJ1-2; TRBD1 is a possible D gene (5 bases). Written as DNA, the CDR3 is TGTGCCAGCAGGGGCGGGACTCTTAACTATGGCTACACCTTC. It codes for CASRGGTLNYGYTF. Full variable domain (remainder filled in from reference TRBV2 and TRBJ1-2): EPEVTQTPSHQVTQMGQEVILRCVPISNHLYFYWYRQILGQKVEFLVSFYNNEISEKSEIFDDQFSVERPDGSNFTLKIRSTKLEDSAMYFCASRGGTLNYGYTFGSGTRLTVV.